Reported below is one TCR beta chain. In the original processing: Reference gene primer amplification in the assay estimated nucleated cell counts. TCRdb's copy holds only in-frame clones and misses some; the assay was immunoSEQ multiplex PCR. The DNA was the basis for D and trimming; V, J and clone size are from that table. Altogether a few hundred thousand clones are present, around 85% being singletons, with the ten largest covering roughly 3.7%. These data originate in a study of blood T cell repertoires in COVID-19. The CDR3 sequence is 16 residues long. Germline CDR1 SGHVS, CDR2 FQNEAQ. Trimming cost V 1 base and J 0 bases, with 10 bases left between them.

The chain employs TRBV7-8 and TRBJ1-3, with D perhaps TRBD1 (5 bases). The sample taken for sequencing was peripheral blood. This clonotype originated in a woman under 30 with acute or convalescent COVID-19. The CDR3 loop is CASSLVPGFSGNTIYF. The CDR3 DNA sequence: TGTGCCAGCAGCTTAGTTCCAGGGTTCTCTGGAAACACCATATATTTT.